This record concerns one T cell receptor (beta chain) sequence. Using a J-beta primer mix together with a sample-barcoded 5' primer, a second PCR was run for roughly 7 to 12 cycles. MiXCR was run by TCRdb on the 5' RACE reads, yielding one entry per CDR3 protein. The sample shows around 990,000 distinct CDR3 sequences, around two fifths of them seen only once. CDR3 length equals 15 residues. After removal of 3 bases from V and 4 bases from J, the junction contained 7 bases not matched to a gene. Germline assignment: CDR1 SGDLS and CDR2 YYNGEE. This sample is part of a study of blood T cells in healthy people across ages.

The J gene is TRBJ2-1, the V gene TRBV9; 7 bases are a match to TRBD2. Material: blood. The TCR comes from a young man in good health. The CDR3 DNA sequence: TGTGCCAGCAGCGGTGGGGCTAGCGGATACAATGAGCAGTTCTTC. Translated: CASSGGASGYNEQFF.